This is a list of T cell receptor beta chains from one sample in a study of T cells after yellow fever vaccination. TCRdb re-called the 5' RACE reads through MiXCR, storing one row per CDR3 protein. The data hold around 590,000 distinct CDR3 sequences, with roughly an eighth observed a single time. This specimen consisted of PBMCs, obtained on the day of the yellow fever booster vaccination. The receptors originated from a young man who received the YFV17D yellow fever vaccine. Both conserved end residues are part of each CDR3. A D gene is named only where the DNA matches it firmly. The size entry is marked missing in some rows and otherwise reads once, few, many or a size class.

d_call: NA
v_call: TRBV24-1
clone_size: few
j_call: TRBJ2-2
cdr3_nt: TGTGCCACCAGTCTCAGTATTATGTGGACCGGGGAGCTGTTTTTT
cdr3_aa: CATSLSIMWTGELFF

d_call: TRBD2
v_call: TRBV20-1
clone_size: few
j_call: TRBJ2-7
cdr3_nt: TGCAGTGCTAGAGATGGGCTAGCGGGAGGTGGGTACGAGCAGTACTTC
cdr3_aa: CSARDGLAGGGYEQYF

d_call: NA
v_call: TRBV20-1
clone_size: NA
j_call: TRBJ2-7
cdr3_nt: TGCAGTGCCCAGGGGGGCGAGCAGTACTTC
cdr3_aa: CSAQGGEQYF

d_call: TRBD1
v_call: TRBV7-2
clone_size: NA
j_call: TRBJ2-7
cdr3_nt: TGTGCCAGCAGCTGGACAGGGGTTAGTGGTGAGCAGTACTTC
cdr3_aa: CASSWTGVSGEQYF

d_call: NA
v_call: TRBV20-1
clone_size: NA
j_call: TRBJ2-5
cdr3_nt: TGCAGTGCTAAGAGGGACACCCACTGGACCCAGTACTTC
cdr3_aa: CSAKRDTHWTQYF

d_call: NA
v_call: TRBV7-6
clone_size: few
j_call: TRBJ1-4
cdr3_nt: TGTGCCAGCAGTTGGGACCGTGAAAAACTGTTTTTT
cdr3_aa: CASSWDREKLFF

d_call: TRBD2
v_call: TRBV6-6
clone_size: few
j_call: TRBJ2-3
cdr3_nt: TGTGCCAGCAGGTCAGCGGGAGTGTCTACAGATACGCAGTATTTT
cdr3_aa: CASRSAGVSTDTQYF

d_call: NA
v_call: TRBV20-1
clone_size: NA
j_call: TRBJ1-1
cdr3_nt: TGCAGTGCTAACTCCGGGACAACTATGAACACTGAAGCTTTCTTT
cdr3_aa: CSANSGTTMNTEAFF

d_call: NA
v_call: TRBV15
clone_size: NA
j_call: TRBJ2-3
cdr3_nt: TGTGCCACCAGCACCCCTAGCACAGATACGCAGTATTTT
cdr3_aa: CATSTPSTDTQYF

d_call: NA
v_call: TRBV3-1
clone_size: few
j_call: TRBJ1-2
cdr3_nt: TGTGCCAGCAGCCAAGATAGTCGGCCTATTGGCTACACCTTC
cdr3_aa: CASSQDSRPIGYTF

d_call: NA
v_call: TRBV4-3
clone_size: NA
j_call: TRBJ2-1
cdr3_nt: TGCGCCAGCAGCCAAACTGGCGGCGGCTACAATGAGCAGTTCTTC
cdr3_aa: CASSQTGGGYNEQFF

d_call: NA
v_call: TRBV12-3/TRBV12-4
clone_size: few
j_call: TRBJ2-2
cdr3_nt: TGTGCCGGGGGTCCTTCGAACACCGGGGAGCTGTTTTTT
cdr3_aa: CAGGPSNTGELFF

d_call: TRBD1
v_call: TRBV4-3
clone_size: few
j_call: TRBJ1-2
cdr3_nt: TGCGCCAGCAGCCCAGCGGGGACAGGGAAAGGCTACACCTTC
cdr3_aa: CASSPAGTGKGYTF

d_call: TRBD1
v_call: TRBV4-3
clone_size: NA
j_call: TRBJ2-7
cdr3_nt: TGCGCTAGCAGCCAAGAAGGGGACAGTATTCCTGAAGAGCAGTACTTC
cdr3_aa: CASSQEGDSIPEEQYF

d_call: NA
v_call: TRBV3-1
clone_size: NA
j_call: TRBJ1-3
cdr3_nt: TGTGCCAGCAGCCAAGGATCGGGTTTTGGAAACACCATATATTTT
cdr3_aa: CASSQGSGFGNTIYF

d_call: NA
v_call: TRBV3-1
clone_size: NA
j_call: TRBJ2-2
cdr3_nt: TGTGCCAGCAGCAAACAGACAGACACCGGGGAGCTGTTTTTT
cdr3_aa: CASSKQTDTGELFF

d_call: NA
v_call: TRBV6-5
clone_size: NA
j_call: TRBJ2-7
cdr3_nt: TGTGCCAGCAGTTACAACGACAGGCCCACCTACGAGCAGTACTTC
cdr3_aa: CASSYNDRPTYEQYF

d_call: NA
v_call: TRBV5-1
clone_size: many
j_call: TRBJ2-1
cdr3_nt: TGCGCCAGCAGCTCGGCGCTTCAGGATGAGCAGTTCTTC
cdr3_aa: CASSSALQDEQFF

d_call: NA
v_call: TRBV7-2
clone_size: many
j_call: TRBJ2-7
cdr3_nt: TGTGCCAGCAGCTTTGGCGGGACCGGGGGAGGCGAGCAGTACTTC
cdr3_aa: CASSFGGTGGGEQYF

d_call: NA
v_call: TRBV11-1
clone_size: few
j_call: TRBJ2-3
cdr3_nt: TGTGCCAGCAGTCTGCCCCGAAAAGGGAAGAGGCACACAGATACGCAGTATTTT
cdr3_aa: CASSLPRKGKRHTDTQYF

d_call: NA
v_call: TRBV12-3/TRBV12-4
clone_size: few
j_call: TRBJ2-4
cdr3_nt: TGTGCCAGCAGTCTAAAAAACATTCAGTACTTC
cdr3_aa: CASSLKNIQYF

d_call: NA
v_call: TRBV29-1
clone_size: NA
j_call: TRBJ2-2
cdr3_nt: TGCAGCGCGGCCAGGGTCACCGGGGAGCTGTTTTTT
cdr3_aa: CSAARVTGELFF

d_call: TRBD1
v_call: TRBV25-1
clone_size: few
j_call: TRBJ2-6
cdr3_nt: TGTGCCAGCACTCCCGGGCGGGACAGGGGAGGAGCCAACGTCCTGACTTTC
cdr3_aa: CASTPGRDRGGANVLTF

d_call: NA
v_call: TRBV12-3/TRBV12-4
clone_size: NA
j_call: TRBJ1-1
cdr3_nt: TGTGCCAGCAGTTTGTTCGGAAGCAACGCTTTCTTT
cdr3_aa: CASSLFGSNAFF

d_call: NA
v_call: TRBV10-2
clone_size: NA
j_call: TRBJ2-1
cdr3_nt: TGCGCCAGCAGCAAAATAGTGGCTTCCTACAATGAGCAGTTCTTC
cdr3_aa: CASSKIVASYNEQFF

d_call: TRBD1
v_call: TRBV15
clone_size: NA
j_call: TRBJ2-6
cdr3_nt: TGTGCCACCAGACAGGGGATAAGCTCTGGGGCCAACGTCCTGACTTTC
cdr3_aa: CATRQGISSGANVLTF

d_call: NA
v_call: TRBV12-3/TRBV12-4
clone_size: many
j_call: TRBJ1-5
cdr3_nt: TGTGCCAGCAGTTTTGGGTGGCAGCCCCAGCATTTT
cdr3_aa: CASSFGWQPQHF

d_call: NA
v_call: TRBV7-9
clone_size: few
j_call: TRBJ2-7
cdr3_nt: TGTGCCAGCAGCGTAGGGACAAAAGGAGGGTACGAGCAGTACTTC
cdr3_aa: CASSVGTKGGYEQYF

d_call: NA
v_call: TRBV20-1
clone_size: NA
j_call: TRBJ2-7
cdr3_nt: TGCAGTGCACCGGCGGGGTACGAGCAGTACTTC
cdr3_aa: CSAPAGYEQYF

d_call: NA
v_call: TRBV7-2
clone_size: few
j_call: TRBJ2-5
cdr3_nt: TGTGCCAGCAGCTCCTCTGGAGGTGGGAGGGAGACCCAGTACTTC
cdr3_aa: CASSSSGGGRETQYF

d_call: NA
v_call: TRBV29-1
clone_size: NA
j_call: TRBJ1-4
cdr3_nt: TGCAGCGTTGAAGACAGGCAGAGTGAAAAACTGTTTTTT
cdr3_aa: CSVEDRQSEKLFF

d_call: NA
v_call: TRBV7-3
clone_size: few
j_call: TRBJ2-3
cdr3_nt: TGTGCCAGCAGCCCTCAAGGGAGTTCAGATACGCAGTATTTT
cdr3_aa: CASSPQGSSDTQYF

d_call: NA
v_call: TRBV4-2
clone_size: NA
j_call: TRBJ2-5
cdr3_nt: TGTGCCAGCGGCGCTTGGAGTACGGAGACCCAGTACTTC
cdr3_aa: CASGAWSTETQYF